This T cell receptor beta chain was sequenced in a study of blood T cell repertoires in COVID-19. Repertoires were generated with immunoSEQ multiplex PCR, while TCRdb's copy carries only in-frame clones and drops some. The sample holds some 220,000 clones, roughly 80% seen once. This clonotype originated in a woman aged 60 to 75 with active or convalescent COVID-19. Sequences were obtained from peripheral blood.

CDR3 sequence: CASSIAVSGRRNEQFF. CDR3 nucleotides: TGTGCCAGTAGTATCGCCGTTAGCGGGAGACGCAATGAGCAGTTCTTC. V usage is TRBV19 and J usage is TRBJ2-1; 9 nucleotides line up with TRBD2. V was pared by 3 bases and J by 6 bases, with 9 bases of the junction left unmatched. The germline V gene has CDR1 LNHDA and CDR2 SQIVND (reference sequence). The CDR3 loop spans 16 amino acids. Supplemented by reference TRBV19 and TRBJ2-1, the full variable domain reads DGGITQSPKYLFRKEGQNVTLSCEQNLNHDAMYWYRQDPGQGLRLIYYSQIVNDFQKGDIAEGYSVSREKKESFPLTVTSAQKNPTAFYLCASSIAVSGRRNEQFFGPGTRLTVL.